This entry features one T cell receptor (beta chain) sequence. The data belong to a study of blood T cell repertoires in COVID-19. Across the whole study: COVID-19 samples, acute and convalescent, were from the United States, Italy and Spain. The analysed material was cDNA or gDNA that came from T cells, B-cell-depleted T cells, or PBMCs.

Source study methods: Using reference gene primer amplification, nucleated cell counts were estimated. The method was immunoSEQ multiplex PCR; TCRdb's version includes in-frame clones alone and lacks a portion of them. For V, J and clone size, that table is used; D and trimming come from the DNA. The sample has about 320,000 clones, 85% seen once. This CDR3 contains 17 residues. V was shortened by 1 base and J by 4 bases, with 20 bases between the two germline ends. Per germline, CDR1 SGHDT and CDR2 YYEEEE. The clonotype comes from a human donor in a cohort sampled during active COVID-19. Material: peripheral blood. The J gene is TRBJ1-2, the V gene TRBV5-6; weak D call: TRBD1 (6 bases). CDR3 in amino acids: CASSLSSWRQVSYGYTF. In DNA, the CDR3 is TGTGCCAGCAGCTTGAGTTCTTGGCGACAGGTATCCTATGGCTACACCTTC.